A single sample gave rise to the 26 T cell receptor beta chains below, sequenced in a study of long-term antiretroviral therapy in people with HIV. With survey level as its setting, the immunoSEQ assay was v3.0. Generated by immunoSEQ multiplex PCR, the TCRdb table keeps only in-frame clones and is missing some. The table has 35,000 to 45,000 clones, around 94% seen once. The sequencing here drew on unsorted PBMCs, taken 4.1 years after starting antiretroviral therapy. All receptors derive from a woman aged 50 to 65 with HIV.

The rearrangement links TRBV10-3 to TRBJ1-1; 8 nucleotides agree with TRBD1. There are 16 residues in the CDR3. CDR1 is ENHRY and CDR2 is SYGVKD in the germline V gene. V was clipped by 8 bases and J by 4 bases; unmatched bases: 15. CDR3 sequence: CAISRGPEGGGTEAFF. The DNA for the CDR3 is TGTGCCATCTCCAGGGGGCCGGAAGGCGGGGGCACTGAAGCTTTCTTT.

This clone appeared once. At one end the junction does not follow the germline gene, possibly because of a read error. The V call is TRBV7-7, the J call TRBJ2-5; D remains unclear. This CDR3 spans 13 amino acids. Per germline, CDR1 SSHAT and CDR2 FNYEAQ (reference sequence). CDR3 protein: CASSLAGEMTQYF. The CDR3 DNA reads TGTGCTAGCAGCTTAGCTGGAGAAATGACCCAGTACTTC.

The chain joins TRBV10-3 to TRBJ2-2; 8 nucleotides match TRBD2. Trimming removed 8 bases from V and 4 bases from J; junction bases left unmatched: 6. Germline CDR1 is ENHRY and CDR2 is SYGVKD. The CDR3 loop spans 14 amino acids. CDR3 loop: CAIQAGVATGELFF. The CDR3 nucleotides read TGTGCCATCCAAGCGGGGGTAGCCACCGGGGAGCTGTTTTTT.

CDR3: CASSLPGTFNTEAFF. CDR3 sequence (DNA): TGTGCCAGCAGCTTGCCCGGGACTTTCAACACTGAAGCTTTCTTT. This rearrangement joins TRBV7-9 to TRBJ1-1; a weak D match, TRBD1 (5 bases). The CDR3 extends over 15 amino acids. With 3 bases removed from V and 2 bases from J, the gap between germline ends came to 13 bases. CDR1 and CDR2 from the germline V gene are SEHNR and FQNEAQ (reference sequence).

The chain couples TRBV7-8 to TRBJ1-2; unclear D gene. V lost 2 bases and J lost 8, with 15 bases in between. The CDR3 length is 14 residues. CDR1 SGHVS and CDR2 FQNEAQ come from the germline V gene. This chain's CDR3 is CASSLPGGLGGYTF. In DNA form, the CDR3 reads TGTGCCAGCAGCTTACCGGGAGGGCTAGGCGGCTACACCTTC.

V usage is TRBV19 and J usage is TRBJ2-3, with TRBD2 identical over 9 bases. V shed 9 bases, J shed 1 base, and the junction held 11 bases outside the gene matches. The germline V gene encodes CDR1 LNHDA and CDR2 SQIVND (reference sequence). The CDR3 length is 16 residues. The CDR3, as DNA: TGTGCCAGCCGGAACTTAGCGGGGGTTCGCACAGATACGCAGTATTTT. It encodes CASRNLAGVRTDTQYF.

The genes are TRBV5-1 and TRBJ2-3; TRBD1 matches 7 bases. The CDR3 totals 15 residues. From germline, CDR1 is SGHRS and CDR2 YFSETQ. V lost 1 base to trimming and J lost 6 bases; unmatched junction nucleotides: 8. CDR3 protein: CASSLPTGERDTQYF. The CDR3 coding sequence is TGCGCCAGCAGCTTGCCAACAGGGGAGAGGGATACGCAGTATTTT.

This clone was observed once. The chain carries TRBV2 and TRBJ1-1; 8 nucleotides match TRBD1. Unmatched junction bases numbered 13, after V lost 4 bases and J lost 6 bases. Germline V gives CDR1 SNHLY, CDR2 FYNNEI. The CDR3 contains 16 residues. The CDR3 here is CASSVVFGQGEAEAFF. Here the CDR3 DNA reads TGTGCCAGCAGTGTGGTTTTTGGACAGGGTGAGGCTGAAGCTTTCTTT. The variable domain in full, completed from reference TRBV2 and TRBJ1-1, reads EPEVTQTPSHQVTQMGQEVILRCVPISNHLYFYWYRQILGQKVEFLVSFYNNEISEKSEIFDDQFSVERPDGSNFTLKIRSTKLEDSAMYFCASSVVFGQGEAEAFFGQGTRLTVV.

The rearrangement links TRBV9 to TRBJ1-3; D is ambiguous. From germline, CDR1 is SGDLS and CDR2 YYNGEE. This CDR3 spans 14 amino acids. V was trimmed by 5 bases and J by 0 bases, leaving 9 bases between them. CDR3 region: CASRAGDSGNTIYF. CDR3 DNA sequence: TGTGCCAGCAGGGCCGGAGACTCTGGAAACACCATATATTTT.

The CDR3 nucleotides are TGTGCCAGCAGCAATAGACAGGGGGCCTATGGCTACACCTTC. Its protein is CASSNRQGAYGYTF. This chain uses TRBV5-4 with TRBJ1-2; TRBD1 matches at 10 bases. The junction had 4 bases not matched to a gene; V was cut back by 4 bases and J by 4 bases. This CDR3 contains 14 residues. The germline CDR1 and CDR2 sequences are SGHNT and YYREEE (reference sequence). Full variable domain (remainder filled in from reference TRBV5-4 and TRBJ1-2): ETGVTQSPTHLIKTRGQQVTLRCSSQSGHNTVSWYQQALGQGPQFIFQYYREEENGRGNFPPRFSGLQFPNYSSELNVNALELDDSALYLCASSNRQGAYGYTFGSGTRLTVV.

This clone was counted a single time. The chain links TRBV7-2 to TRBJ1-6, with a possible D match to TRBD1 (6 bases). The CDR3 sequence is 17 residues long. The germline gives CDR1 SGHTA, CDR2 FQGNSA. Trimming cost V 1 base and J 1 base, with 11 bases left between them. The CDR3 coding sequence is TGTGCCAGCAGCTTAGGGGGGGGCAGGTCCTATAATTCACCCCTCCACTTT. Amino acids: CASSLGGGRSYNSPLHF.

This clone was detected once. V gene TRBV29-1 combines with J gene TRBJ1-1; D might be TRBD1 (5 bases). There are 15 residues in the CDR3. Germline loops: CDR1 SQVTM, CDR2 ANQGSEA. Deletions cut 6 bases from V and 3 bases from J, with 20 bases between. CDR3 DNA sequence: TGCAGCGTCCACACCTCAGGGAAAAGACACACTGAAGCTTTCTTT. Its translation is CSVHTSGKRHTEAFF.

The V call is TRBV1, the J call TRBJ1-3; the table's D call, TRBD1, was not checked against the DNA. TRBV1 is tagged as a pseudogene. The CDR3 spans 15 residues. The CDR3: CTSSQPKGAGNTIYF. The CDR3, as DNA: TGCACCAGCAGCCAACCAAAGGGGGCTGGAAACACCATATATTTT.

In this sample, this clone turned up a few times. V usage is TRBV27 and J usage is TRBJ2-5, with D perhaps being TRBD1 or TRBD2 (6 bases each). Trimming took off 2 bases at V and 5 bases at J, with 12 bases between the two ends. The length of the CDR3 is 14 residues. Germline V CDR1 and CDR2: MNHEY, SMNVEV (reference sequence). The CDR3 loop is CASSLRRGEETQYF. The CDR3 DNA sequence: TGTGCCAGCAGTTTACGGAGGGGGGAGGAGACCCAGTACTTC.

V gene TRBV12-5 combines with J gene TRBJ1-2; no clear D. Trimming removed 3 bases from V and 5 bases from J, with 7 bases in between. Germline V CDR1 and CDR2: LGHNT, FRNRAP. The CDR3 spans 12 residues. CDR3 sequence: CASGLVDYGYTF. Written as DNA, the CDR3 is TGTGCTAGTGGTTTAGTTGATTATGGCTACACCTTC.

The chain employs TRBV19 and TRBJ1-1; TRBD1 might be the D (5 bases). With 6 bases removed from V and 1 base from J, the gap between germline ends came to 12 bases. From germline, CDR1 is LNHDA and CDR2 SQIVND (reference sequence). CDR3 size: 14 residues. CDR3 sequence (DNA): TGTGCCAGTAGAGGGGCGCTTTGGAACACTGAAGCTTTCTTT. It codes for CASRGALWNTEAFF.

This chain links TRBV5-6 with TRBJ1-5; D gene uncertain. The germline V gene encodes CDR1 SGHDT and CDR2 YYEEEE. Trimming removed 1 base from V and 0 bases from J, with 14 bases in between. This CDR3 contains 17 residues. The CDR3 protein is CASSLWASLYSNQPQHF. As DNA, the CDR3 is TGTGCCAGCAGCTTGTGGGCCAGCCTTTATAGCAATCAGCCCCAGCATTTT. The variable domain in full, with the rest retrieved from reference TRBV5-6 and TRBJ1-5, is DAGVTQSPTHLIKTRGQQVTLRCSPKSGHDTVSWYQQALGQGPQFIFQYYEEEERQRGNFPDRFSGHQFPNYSSELNVNALLLGDSALYLCASSLWASLYSNQPQHFGDGTRLSIL.

The V gene is TRBV29-1, the J gene TRBJ2-2; D may match TRBD1 or TRBD2 (5 bases each). V lost 3 bases and J 7 bases, leaving 18 bases between the germline ends. The CDR3 runs 15 residues. Germline assignment: CDR1 SQVTM and CDR2 ANQGSEA. The CDR3 DNA reads as TGCAGCGTTGAGGGTATGGGTACAGGACTCGGGGAGCTGTTTTTT. This codes for CSVEGMGTGLGELFF.

The chain recombines TRBV13 with TRBJ1-1; 9 bases match TRBD1. Germline lookup yields CDR1 PRHDT and CDR2 FYEKMQ (reference sequence). V gave up 4 bases and J gave up 3 bases; unmatched junction bases: 15. There are 18 residues in the CDR3. The CDR3 DNA follows: TGTGCCAGCAGCTCCCAGTACATTAAAACAGGGGGCTACACTGAAGCTTTCTTT. It translates to CASSSQYIKTGGYTEAFF.

This chain connects TRBV9 to TRBJ2-7, with 7 bases fitting TRBD1. Germline V gives CDR1 SGDLS, CDR2 YYNGEE. J lost 3 bases, V lost 0 bases, and 6 bases had no gene match. The length of the CDR3 is 15 residues. The CDR3 bases are TGTGCCAGCAGCGTAGGGGGGACAGACCTCTACGAGCAGTACTTC. This codes for CASSVGGTDLYEQYF. Supplemented by reference TRBV9 and TRBJ2-7, the full variable domain reads DSGVTQTPKHLITATGQRVTLRCSPRSGDLSVYWYQQSLDQGLQFLIQYYNGEERAKGNILERFSAQQFPDLHSELNLSSLELGDSALYFCASSVGGTDLYEQYFGPGTRLTVT.

CDR3 residues: CASSVQGGYEQYF. For the CDR3, the DNA is TGTGCCAGCAGTGTACAGGGGGGATACGAGCAGTACTTC. J is TRBJ2-7 and V is TRBV6-1; the match to TRBD1 covers 8 bases. V trimming: 4 bases; J trimming: 4 bases; junction bases outside the gene matches: 3. CDR1 MNHNS and CDR2 SASEGT come from the germline V gene. This CDR3 is 13 amino acids long.

The genes are TRBV29-1 and TRBJ2-1; perhaps TRBD1 as D (6 bases). Germline V gives CDR1 SQVTM, CDR2 ANQGSEA. The CDR3 has 14 amino acids. V was clipped by 3 bases and J by 1 base, with 10 bases between them. The DNA of the CDR3 is TGCAGCGTTGACCGGGACACATCCTACAATGAGCAGTTCTTC. Protein product: CSVDRDTSYNEQFF.

The chain employs TRBV9 and TRBJ2-3; D is perhaps TRBD1 or TRBD2 (6 bases each). The germline V gene has CDR1 SGDLS and CDR2 YYNGEE. The CDR3 has 14 amino acids. V lost 3 bases to trimming and J lost 2 bases, with 10 bases between them. DNA for the CDR3: TGTGCCAGCAGCGCGGAGGGGGTCACAGATACGCAGTATTTT. Encoded protein: CASSAEGVTDTQYF.

The V call is TRBV6-5, the J call TRBJ1-1; the D gene is possibly TRBD1 (5 bases). The CDR3 loop spans 14 amino acids. Germline values: CDR1 MNHEY, CDR2 SVGAGI. V lost 6 bases to trimming and J lost 0 bases, with 11 bases between them. CDR3 nucleotide sequence: TGTGCCAGCAGCCCCGGGACGGTGAACACTGAAGCTTTCTTT. Translation gives CASSPGTVNTEAFF.

The chain employs TRBV2 and TRBJ1-2; maybe TRBD1 (6 bases). CDR1 and CDR2 from the germline V gene are SNHLY and FYNNEI. This CDR3 is built from 13 residues. Trimming took off 5 bases at V and 5 bases at J, with 12 bases between the two ends. The CDR3 reads CASSRTAQYGYTF. The CDR3 DNA sequence: TGTGCCAGCAGTAGGACAGCCCAGTATGGCTACACCTTC. Full variable domain (missing parts from reference TRBV2 and TRBJ1-2): EPEVTQTPSHQVTQMGQEVILRCVPISNHLYFYWYRQILGQKVEFLVSFYNNEISEKSEIFDDQFSVERPDGSNFTLKIRSTKLEDSAMYFCASSRTAQYGYTFGSGTRLTVV.

V and J are TRBV6-6 and TRBJ1-5; D may be TRBD1 (5 bases). The V end lost 5 bases, the J end lost 3 bases, and 14 bases lay between the germline ends. Germline CDR1 reads MNHNY; CDR2 reads SVGAGI (reference sequence). The CDR3 extends over 15 amino acids. The CDR3 loop is CASSPRGGANQPQHF. Here the CDR3 DNA reads TGTGCCAGCAGTCCCCGGGGGGGTGCCAATCAGCCCCAGCATTTT.